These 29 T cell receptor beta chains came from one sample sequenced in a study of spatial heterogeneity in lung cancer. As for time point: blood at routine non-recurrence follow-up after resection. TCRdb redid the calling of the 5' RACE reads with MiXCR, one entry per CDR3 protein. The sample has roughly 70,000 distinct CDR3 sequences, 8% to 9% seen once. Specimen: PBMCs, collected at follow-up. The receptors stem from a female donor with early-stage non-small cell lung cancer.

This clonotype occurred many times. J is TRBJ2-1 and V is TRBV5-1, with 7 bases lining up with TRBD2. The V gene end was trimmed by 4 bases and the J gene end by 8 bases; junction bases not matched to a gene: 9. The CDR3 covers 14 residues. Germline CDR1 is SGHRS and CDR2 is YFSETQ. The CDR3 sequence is CASSPYSGNDEQFF. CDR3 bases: TGCGCCAGCAGCCCCTACAGCGGGAACGATGAGCAGTTCTTC. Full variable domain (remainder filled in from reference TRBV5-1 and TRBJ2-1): KAGVTQTPRYLIKTRGQQVTLSCSPISGHRSVSWYQQTPGQGLQFLFEYFSETQRNKGNFPGRFSGRQFSNSRSEMNVSTLELGDSALYLCASSPYSGNDEQFFGPGTRLTVL.

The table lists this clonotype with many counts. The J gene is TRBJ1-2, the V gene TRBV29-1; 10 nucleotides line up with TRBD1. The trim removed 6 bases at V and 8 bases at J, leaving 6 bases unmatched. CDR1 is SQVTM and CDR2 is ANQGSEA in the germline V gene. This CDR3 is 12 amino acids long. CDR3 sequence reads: CSVGTGVQGYTF. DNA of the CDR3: TGCAGCGTCGGGACAGGGGTTCAGGGCTACACCTTC. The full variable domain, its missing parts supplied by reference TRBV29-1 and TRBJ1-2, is SAVISQKPSRDICQRGTSLTIQCQVDSQVTMMFWYRQQPGQSLTLIATANQGSEATYESGFVIDKFPISRPNLTFSTLTVSNMSPEDSSIYLCSVGTGVQGYTFGSGTRLTVV.

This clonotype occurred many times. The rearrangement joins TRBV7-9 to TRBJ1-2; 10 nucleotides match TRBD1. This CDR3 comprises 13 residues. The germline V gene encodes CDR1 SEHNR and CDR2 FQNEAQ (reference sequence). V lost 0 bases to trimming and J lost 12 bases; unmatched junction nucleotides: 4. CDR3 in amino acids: CASSLAGTGVHTF. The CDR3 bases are TGTGCCAGCAGCTTAGCGGGGACAGGGGTCCACACCTTC.

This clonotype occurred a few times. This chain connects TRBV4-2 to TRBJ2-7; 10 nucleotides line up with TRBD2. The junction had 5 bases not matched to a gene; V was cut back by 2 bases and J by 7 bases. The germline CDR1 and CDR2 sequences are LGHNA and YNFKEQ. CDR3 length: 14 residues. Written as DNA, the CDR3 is TGTGCCAGCAGCCAACCAGCGGGAGGGAGGGAGCAGTACTTC. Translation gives CASSQPAGGREQYF.

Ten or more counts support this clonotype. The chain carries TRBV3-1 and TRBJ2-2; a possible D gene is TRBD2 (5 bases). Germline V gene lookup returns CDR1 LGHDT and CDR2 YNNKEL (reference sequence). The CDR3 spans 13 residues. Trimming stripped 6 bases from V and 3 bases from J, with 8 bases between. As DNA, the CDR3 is TGTGCCAGCAGGGGAGTGGACACCGGGGAGCTGTTTTTT. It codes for CASRGVDTGELFF. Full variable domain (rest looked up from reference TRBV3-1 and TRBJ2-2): DTAVSQTPKYLVTQMGNDKSIKCEQNLGHDTMYWYKQDSKKFLKIMFSYNNKELIINETVPNRFSPKSPDKAHLNLHINSLELGDSAVYFCASRGVDTGELFFGEGSRLTVL.

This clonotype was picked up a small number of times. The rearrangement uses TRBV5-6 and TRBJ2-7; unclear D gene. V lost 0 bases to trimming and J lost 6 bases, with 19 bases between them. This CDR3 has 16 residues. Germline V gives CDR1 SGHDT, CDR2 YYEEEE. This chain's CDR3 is CASSLEGRTSNPEQYF. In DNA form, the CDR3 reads TGTGCCAGCAGCTTGGAGGGCAGGACCTCTAATCCCGAGCAGTACTTC.

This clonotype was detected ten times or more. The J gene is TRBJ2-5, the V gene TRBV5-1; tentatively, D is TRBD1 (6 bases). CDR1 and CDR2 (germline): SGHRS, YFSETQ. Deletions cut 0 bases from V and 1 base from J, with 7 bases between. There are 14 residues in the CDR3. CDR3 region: CASSLATGQETQYF. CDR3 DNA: TGCGCCAGCAGCTTGGCGACAGGCCAAGAGACCCAGTACTTC.

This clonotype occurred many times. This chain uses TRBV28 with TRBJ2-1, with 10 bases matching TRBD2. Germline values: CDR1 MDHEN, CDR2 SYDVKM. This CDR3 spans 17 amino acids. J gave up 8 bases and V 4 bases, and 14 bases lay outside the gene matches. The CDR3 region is CASSSLGASGSLYEQFF. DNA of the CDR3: TGTGCCAGCAGTTCACTCGGCGCTAGCGGGAGTCTGTATGAGCAGTTCTTC.

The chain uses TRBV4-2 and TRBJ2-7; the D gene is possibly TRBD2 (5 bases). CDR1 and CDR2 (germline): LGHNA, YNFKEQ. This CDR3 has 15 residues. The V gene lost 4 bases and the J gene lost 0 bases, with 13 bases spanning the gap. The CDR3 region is CASSRSGVSSYEQYF. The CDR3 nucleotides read TGTGCCAGCAGCCGAAGCGGAGTGAGCTCCTACGAGCAGTACTTC.

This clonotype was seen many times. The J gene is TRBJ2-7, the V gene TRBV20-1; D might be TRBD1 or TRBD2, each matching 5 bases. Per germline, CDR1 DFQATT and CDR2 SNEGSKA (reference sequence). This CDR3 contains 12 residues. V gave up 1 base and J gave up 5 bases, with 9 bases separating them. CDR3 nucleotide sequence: TGCAGTGCTAGAGCGGGGCTGAACGAGCAGTACTTC. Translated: CSARAGLNEQYF.

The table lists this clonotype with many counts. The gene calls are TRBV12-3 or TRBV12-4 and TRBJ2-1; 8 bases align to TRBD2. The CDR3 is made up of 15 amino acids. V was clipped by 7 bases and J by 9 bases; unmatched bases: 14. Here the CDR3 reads CASKPLAGLGSEQFF. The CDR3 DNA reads TGTGCCAGCAAACCCTTAGCGGGACTGGGTTCTGAGCAGTTCTTC.

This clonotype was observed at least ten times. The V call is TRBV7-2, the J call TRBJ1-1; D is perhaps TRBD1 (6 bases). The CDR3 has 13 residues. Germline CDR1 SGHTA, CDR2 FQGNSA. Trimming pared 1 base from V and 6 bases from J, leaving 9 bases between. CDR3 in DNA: TGTGCCAGCAGCTTAGGGACAGCTTCTGAAGCTTTCTTT. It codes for CASSLGTASEAFF.

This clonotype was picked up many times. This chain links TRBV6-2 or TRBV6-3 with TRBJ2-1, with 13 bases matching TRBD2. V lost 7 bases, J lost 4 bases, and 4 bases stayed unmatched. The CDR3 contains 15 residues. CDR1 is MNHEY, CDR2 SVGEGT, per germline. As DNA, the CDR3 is TGTGCCAGCAACGGACTAGCGGGAGCTTACAATGAGCAGTTCTTC. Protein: CASNGLAGAYNEQFF.

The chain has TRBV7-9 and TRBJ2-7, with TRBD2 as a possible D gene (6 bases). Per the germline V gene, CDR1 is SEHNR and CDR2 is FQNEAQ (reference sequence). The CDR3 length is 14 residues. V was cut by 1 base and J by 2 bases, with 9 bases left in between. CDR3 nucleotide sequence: TGTGCCAGCAGCTTAGACGGGACTCCCTACGAGCAGTACTTC. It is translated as CASSLDGTPYEQYF.

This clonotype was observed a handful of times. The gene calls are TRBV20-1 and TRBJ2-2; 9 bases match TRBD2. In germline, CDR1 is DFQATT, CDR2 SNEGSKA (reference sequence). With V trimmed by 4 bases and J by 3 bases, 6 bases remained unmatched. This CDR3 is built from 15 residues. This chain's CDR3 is CSAIGGLAYTGELFF. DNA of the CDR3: TGCAGTGCTATAGGGGGACTAGCCTACACCGGGGAGCTGTTTTTT.

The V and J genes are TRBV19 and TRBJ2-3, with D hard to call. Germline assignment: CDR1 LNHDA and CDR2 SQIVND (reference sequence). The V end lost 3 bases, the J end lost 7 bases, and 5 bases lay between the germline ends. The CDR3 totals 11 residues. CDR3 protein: CASSIGYTQYF. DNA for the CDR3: TGTGCCAGTAGTATCGGCTATACGCAGTATTTT.

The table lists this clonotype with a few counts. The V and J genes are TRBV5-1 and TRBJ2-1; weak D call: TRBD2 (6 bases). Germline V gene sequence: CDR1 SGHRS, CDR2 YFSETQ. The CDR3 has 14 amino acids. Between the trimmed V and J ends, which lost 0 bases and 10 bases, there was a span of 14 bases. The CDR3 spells CASSLDNGDSEQFF. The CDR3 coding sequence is TGCGCCAGCAGCTTGGATAACGGGGACTCCGAGCAGTTCTTC. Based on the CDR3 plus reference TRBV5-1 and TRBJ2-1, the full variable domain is KAGVTQTPRYLIKTRGQQVTLSCSPISGHRSVSWYQQTPGQGLQFLFEYFSETQRNKGNFPGRFSGRQFSNSRSEMNVSTLELGDSALYLCASSLDNGDSEQFFGPGTRLTVL.

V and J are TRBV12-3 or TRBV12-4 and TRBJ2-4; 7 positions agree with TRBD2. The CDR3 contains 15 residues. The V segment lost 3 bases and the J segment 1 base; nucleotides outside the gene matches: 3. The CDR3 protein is CASSFGGEAKNIQYF. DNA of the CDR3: TGTGCCAGCAGTTTTGGGGGGGAGGCCAAAAACATTCAGTACTTC.

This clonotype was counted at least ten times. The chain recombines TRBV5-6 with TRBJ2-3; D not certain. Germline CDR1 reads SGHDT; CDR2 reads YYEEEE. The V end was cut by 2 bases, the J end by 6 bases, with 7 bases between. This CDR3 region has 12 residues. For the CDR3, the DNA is TGTGCCAGCAGCTTCCCCCTGGATACGCAGTATTTT. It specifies CASSFPLDTQYF.

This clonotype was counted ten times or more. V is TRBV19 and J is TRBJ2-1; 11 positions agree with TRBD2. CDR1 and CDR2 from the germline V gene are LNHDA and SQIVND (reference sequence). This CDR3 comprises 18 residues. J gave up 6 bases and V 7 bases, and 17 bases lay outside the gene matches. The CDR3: CASTPHGLAGGMTNEQFF. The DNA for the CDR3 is TGTGCCAGTACCCCCCACGGCCTAGCGGGAGGTATGACCAATGAGCAGTTCTTC. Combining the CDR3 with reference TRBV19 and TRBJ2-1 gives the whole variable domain DGGITQSPKYLFRKEGQNVTLSCEQNLNHDAMYWYRQDPGQGLRLIYYSQIVNDFQKGDIAEGYSVSREKKESFPLTVTSAQKNPTAFYLCASTPHGLAGGMTNEQFFGPGTRLTVL.

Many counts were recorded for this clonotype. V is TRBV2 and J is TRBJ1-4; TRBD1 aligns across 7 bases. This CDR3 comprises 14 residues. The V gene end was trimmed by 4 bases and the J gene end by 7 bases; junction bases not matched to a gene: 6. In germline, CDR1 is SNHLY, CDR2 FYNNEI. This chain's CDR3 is CASSGQGGAEKLFF. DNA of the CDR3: TGTGCCAGCAGTGGGCAGGGGGGAGCTGAAAAACTGTTTTTT.

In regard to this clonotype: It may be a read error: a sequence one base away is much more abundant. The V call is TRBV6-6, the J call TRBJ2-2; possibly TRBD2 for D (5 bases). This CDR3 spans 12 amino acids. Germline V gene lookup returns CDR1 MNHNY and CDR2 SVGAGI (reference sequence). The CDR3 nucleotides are TGTGCCAGCAGGGACTCCACCGGGAAGCTGTTTTTT. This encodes CASRDSTGKLFF.

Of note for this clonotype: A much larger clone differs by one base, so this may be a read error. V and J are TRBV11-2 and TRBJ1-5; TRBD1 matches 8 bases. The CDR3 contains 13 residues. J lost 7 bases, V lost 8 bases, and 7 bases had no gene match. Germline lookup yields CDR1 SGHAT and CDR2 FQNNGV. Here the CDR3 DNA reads TGTGCCAGCGGCACAGGGGGGAGACAGCCCCAGCATTTT. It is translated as CASGTGGRQPQHF.

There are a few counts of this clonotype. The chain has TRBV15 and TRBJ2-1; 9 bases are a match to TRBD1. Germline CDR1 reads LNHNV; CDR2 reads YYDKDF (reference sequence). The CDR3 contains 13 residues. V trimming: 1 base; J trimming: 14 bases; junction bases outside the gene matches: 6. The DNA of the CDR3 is TGTGCCACCAGCAGAGTAGGGACAGGGAGAAAGTTCTTC. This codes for CATSRVGTGRKFF.

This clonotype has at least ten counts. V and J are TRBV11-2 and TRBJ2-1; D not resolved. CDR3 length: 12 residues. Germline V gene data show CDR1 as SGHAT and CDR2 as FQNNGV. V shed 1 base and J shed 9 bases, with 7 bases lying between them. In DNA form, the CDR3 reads TGTGCCAGCAGCTTAGGGTTGAGTGAGCAGTTCTTC. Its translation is CASSLGLSEQFF.

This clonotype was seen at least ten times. This CDR3 reads CASSFSSGGPYEQYF. CDR3 bases: TGTGCCAGCAGCTTCTCGAGCGGGGGACCCTACGAGCAGTACTTC. V usage is TRBV11-1 and J usage is TRBJ2-7; 8 bases line up with TRBD2. Per the germline V gene, CDR1 is SGHAT and CDR2 is FQDESV (reference sequence). The CDR3 is made up of 15 amino acids. V was clipped by 3 bases and J by 2 bases; unmatched bases: 6.

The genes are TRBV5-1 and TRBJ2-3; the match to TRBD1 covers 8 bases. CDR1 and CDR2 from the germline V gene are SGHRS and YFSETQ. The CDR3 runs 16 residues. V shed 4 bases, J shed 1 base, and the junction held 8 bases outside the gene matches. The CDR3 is CASSTPGQGGTDTQYF. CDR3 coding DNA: TGCGCCAGCAGCACCCCCGGACAGGGAGGCACAGATACGCAGTATTTT.

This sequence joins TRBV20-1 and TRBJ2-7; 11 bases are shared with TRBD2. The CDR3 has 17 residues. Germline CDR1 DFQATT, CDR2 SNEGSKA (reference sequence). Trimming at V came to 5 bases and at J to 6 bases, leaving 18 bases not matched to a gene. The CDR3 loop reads CSAPRLAGGPLGVEQYF. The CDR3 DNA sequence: TGCAGTGCTCCGAGGCTAGCGGGAGGCCCCTTAGGAGTCGAGCAGTACTTC.

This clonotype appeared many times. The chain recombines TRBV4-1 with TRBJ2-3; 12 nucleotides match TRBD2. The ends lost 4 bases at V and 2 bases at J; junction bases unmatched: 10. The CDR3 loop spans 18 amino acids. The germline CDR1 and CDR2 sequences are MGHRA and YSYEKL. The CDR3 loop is CASSPPAGLAGITDTQYF. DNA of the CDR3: TGCGCCAGCAGCCCGCCCGCCGGACTAGCGGGGATCACAGATACGCAGTATTTT.